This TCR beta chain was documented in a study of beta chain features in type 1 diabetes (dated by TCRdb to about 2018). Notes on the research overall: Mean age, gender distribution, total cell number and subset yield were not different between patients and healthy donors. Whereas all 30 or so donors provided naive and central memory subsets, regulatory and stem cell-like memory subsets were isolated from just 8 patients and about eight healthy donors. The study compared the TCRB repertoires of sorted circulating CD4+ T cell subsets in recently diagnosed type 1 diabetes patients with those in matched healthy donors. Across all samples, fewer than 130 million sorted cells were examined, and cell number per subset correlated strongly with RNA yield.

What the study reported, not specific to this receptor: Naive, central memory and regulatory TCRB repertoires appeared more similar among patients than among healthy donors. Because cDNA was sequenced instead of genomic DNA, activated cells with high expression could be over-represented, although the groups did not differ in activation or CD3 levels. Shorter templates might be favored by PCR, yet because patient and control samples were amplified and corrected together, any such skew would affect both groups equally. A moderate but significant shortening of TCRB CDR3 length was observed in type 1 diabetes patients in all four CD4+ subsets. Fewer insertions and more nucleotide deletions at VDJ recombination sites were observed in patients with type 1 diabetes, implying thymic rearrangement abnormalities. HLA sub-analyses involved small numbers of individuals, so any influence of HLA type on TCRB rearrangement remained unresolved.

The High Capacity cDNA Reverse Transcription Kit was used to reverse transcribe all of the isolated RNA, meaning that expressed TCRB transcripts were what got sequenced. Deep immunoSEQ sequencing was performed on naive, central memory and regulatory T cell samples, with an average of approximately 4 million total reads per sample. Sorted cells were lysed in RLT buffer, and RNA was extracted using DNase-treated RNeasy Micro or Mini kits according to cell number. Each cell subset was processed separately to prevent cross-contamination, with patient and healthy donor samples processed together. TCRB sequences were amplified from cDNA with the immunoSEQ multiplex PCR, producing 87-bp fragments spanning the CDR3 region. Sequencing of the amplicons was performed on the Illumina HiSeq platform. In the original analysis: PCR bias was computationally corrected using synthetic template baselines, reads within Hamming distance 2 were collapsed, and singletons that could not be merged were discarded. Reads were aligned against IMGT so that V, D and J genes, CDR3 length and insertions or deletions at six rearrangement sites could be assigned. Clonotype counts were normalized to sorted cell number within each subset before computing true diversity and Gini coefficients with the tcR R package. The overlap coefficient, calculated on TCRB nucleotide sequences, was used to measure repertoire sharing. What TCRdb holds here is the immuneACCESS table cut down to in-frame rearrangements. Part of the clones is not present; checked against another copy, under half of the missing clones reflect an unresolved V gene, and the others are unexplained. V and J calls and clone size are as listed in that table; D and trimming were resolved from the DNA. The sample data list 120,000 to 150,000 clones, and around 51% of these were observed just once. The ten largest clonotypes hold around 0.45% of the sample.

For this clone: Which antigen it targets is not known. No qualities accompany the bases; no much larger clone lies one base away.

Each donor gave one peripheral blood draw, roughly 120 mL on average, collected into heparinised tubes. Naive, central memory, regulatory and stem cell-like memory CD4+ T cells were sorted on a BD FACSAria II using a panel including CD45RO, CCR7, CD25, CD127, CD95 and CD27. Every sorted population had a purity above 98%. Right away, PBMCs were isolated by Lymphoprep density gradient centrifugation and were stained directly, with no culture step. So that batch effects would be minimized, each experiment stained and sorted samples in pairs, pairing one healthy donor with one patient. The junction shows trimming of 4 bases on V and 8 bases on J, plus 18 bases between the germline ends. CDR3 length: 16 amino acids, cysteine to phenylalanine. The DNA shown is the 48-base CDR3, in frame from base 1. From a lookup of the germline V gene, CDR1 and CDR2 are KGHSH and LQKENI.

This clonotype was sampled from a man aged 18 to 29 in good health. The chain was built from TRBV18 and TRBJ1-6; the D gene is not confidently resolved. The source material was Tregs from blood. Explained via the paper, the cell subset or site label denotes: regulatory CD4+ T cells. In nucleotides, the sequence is TGTGCCAGCTCACTCCCAGGTCGCGGGGAGGATTCACCCCTCCACTTT. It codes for CASSLPGRGEDSPLHF.